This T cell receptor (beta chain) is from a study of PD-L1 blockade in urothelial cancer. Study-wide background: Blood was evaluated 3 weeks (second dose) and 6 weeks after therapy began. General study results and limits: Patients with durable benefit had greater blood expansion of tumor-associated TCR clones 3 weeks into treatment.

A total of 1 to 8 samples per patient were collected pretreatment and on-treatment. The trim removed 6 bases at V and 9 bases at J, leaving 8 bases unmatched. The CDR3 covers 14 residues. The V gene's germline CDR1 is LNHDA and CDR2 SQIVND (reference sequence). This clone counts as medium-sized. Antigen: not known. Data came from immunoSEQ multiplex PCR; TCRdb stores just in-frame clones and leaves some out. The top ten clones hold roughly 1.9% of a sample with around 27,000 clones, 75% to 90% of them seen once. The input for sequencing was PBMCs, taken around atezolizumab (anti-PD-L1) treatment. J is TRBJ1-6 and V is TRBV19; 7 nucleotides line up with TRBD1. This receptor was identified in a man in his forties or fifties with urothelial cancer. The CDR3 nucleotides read TGTGCCAGTAGCCCACAGGGGAAGGGTTCACCCCTCCACTTT. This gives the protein CASSPQGKGSPLHF.